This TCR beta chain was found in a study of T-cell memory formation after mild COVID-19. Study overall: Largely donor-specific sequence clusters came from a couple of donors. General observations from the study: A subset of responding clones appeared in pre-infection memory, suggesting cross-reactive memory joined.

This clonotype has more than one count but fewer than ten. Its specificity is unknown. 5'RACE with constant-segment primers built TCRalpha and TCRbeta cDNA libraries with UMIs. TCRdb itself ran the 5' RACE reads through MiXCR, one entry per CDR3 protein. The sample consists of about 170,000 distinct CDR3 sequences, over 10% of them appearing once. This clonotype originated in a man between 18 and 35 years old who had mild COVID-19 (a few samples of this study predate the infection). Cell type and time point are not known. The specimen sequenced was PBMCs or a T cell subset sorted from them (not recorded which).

This CDR3 is CASSPRASGVTGELFF. The CDR3 bases are TGTGCCAGCAGCCCCCGCGCTAGCGGGGTTACCGGGGAGCTGTTTTTT. The genes are TRBV7-2 and TRBJ2-2; 9 nucleotides align to TRBD2. This CDR3 has 16 amino acids. Unmatched junction bases numbered 9, after V lost 5 bases and J lost 5 bases. Germline CDR1 and CDR2: SGHTA and FQGNSA.